These 26 T cell receptor beta chains were sequenced from one sample in a study of blood T cell repertoires in COVID-19. This table comes from immunoSEQ multiplex PCR, and its TCRdb copy is limited to in-frame clones, with some not included. The table shows 150,000 to 200,000 clones, with around 75% occurring only once. The material sequenced was peripheral blood. The source is a woman older than 75 with acute or convalescent COVID-19.

This clone appeared a single time. The chain joins TRBV7-9 to TRBJ1-5; unclear D gene. Germline values: CDR1 SEHNR, CDR2 FQNEAQ (reference sequence). The V end was cut by 5 bases, the J end by 0 bases, with 8 bases between. The CDR3 has 14 amino acids. The CDR3 here is CASSRVDSNQPQHF. The CDR3 DNA sequence: TGTGCCAGCAGCCGAGTTGATAGCAATCAGCCCCAGCATTTT.

This chain links TRBV28 with TRBJ2-3; 7 positions match TRBD2. The CDR3 extends over 15 amino acids. After removal of 6 bases from V and 4 bases from J, the junction contained 10 bases not matched to a gene. Germline CDR1 is MDHEN and CDR2 is SYDVKM. The CDR3 region has the DNA TGTGCCAGCAGGGGGGGAGGGCGAGTATCAGATACGCAGTATTTT. It translates to CASRGGGRVSDTQYF.

The V and J genes are TRBV19 and TRBJ2-1; no clear D gene. The CDR3 extends over 15 amino acids. Per germline, CDR1 LNHDA and CDR2 SQIVND (reference sequence). Between the trimmed V and J ends, which lost 5 bases and 0 bases, there was a span of 11 bases. The CDR3 sequence: CASSEVSASYNEQFF. CDR3 bases: TGTGCCAGTAGTGAGGTGAGCGCCTCCTACAATGAGCAGTTCTTC. The whole variable domain, filled in from reference TRBV19 and TRBJ2-1, reads DGGITQSPKYLFRKEGQNVTLSCEQNLNHDAMYWYRQDPGQGLRLIYYSQIVNDFQKGDIAEGYSVSREKKESFPLTVTSAQKNPTAFYLCASSEVSASYNEQFFGPGTRLTVL.

V is TRBV7-6 and J is TRBJ1-3; no definite D call. The CDR3 is 16 residues long. The V end lost 1 base, the J end lost 0 bases, and 10 bases lay between the germline ends. Germline V gene lookup returns CDR1 SGHVS and CDR2 FNYEAQ. In DNA form, the CDR3 reads TGTGCCAGCAGCTTAGGCAGGCCAGGCTCTGGAAACACCATATATTTT. Amino acids: CASSLGRPGSGNTIYF.

The chain joins TRBV12-5 to TRBJ2-5; 12 bases agree with TRBD1. This CDR3 is 15 amino acids long. Germline assignment: CDR1 LGHNT and CDR2 FRNRAP. Unmatched junction bases numbered 5, after V lost 5 bases and J lost 4 bases. CDR3: CASGPGTGGLETQYF. For the CDR3, the DNA is TGTGCTAGTGGTCCGGGGACAGGGGGCTTAGAGACCCAGTACTTC.

The chain recombines TRBV6-5 with TRBJ1-1; TRBD1 might be the D (5 bases). The CDR3 runs to 14 residues. Trimming stripped 5 bases from V and 3 bases from J, with 13 bases between. Germline V gives CDR1 MNHEY, CDR2 SVGAGI. CDR3 in amino acids: CASSQQVMDTEAFF. The DNA of the CDR3 is TGTGCCAGCAGTCAACAGGTTATGGACACTGAAGCTTTCTTT.

The rearrangement uses TRBV12-3 or TRBV12-4 and TRBJ2-2; no clear D gene. The CDR3 consists of 11 residues. V gave up 2 bases and J gave up 9 bases, with 4 bases separating them. CDR3 residues: CASSLLRELFF. DNA of the CDR3: TGTGCCAGCAGTTTACTCCGGGAGCTGTTTTTT.

J is TRBJ2-7 and V is TRBV4-1, with 10 nucleotides matching TRBD2. J lost 4 bases, V lost 2 bases, and 2 bases had no gene match. Germline lookup yields CDR1 MGHRA and CDR2 YSYEKL. The CDR3 runs to 14 residues. CDR3 region: CASSQPTSGYEQYF. CDR3 bases: TGCGCCAGCAGCCAACCGACTAGCGGGTACGAGCAGTACTTC.

The CDR3 loop reads CASSQGPRGQYF. CDR3 in DNA: TGTGCCAGCAGCCAAGGTCCTAGGGGGCAGTATTTT. The chain couples TRBV3-1 (or the pseudogene TRBV3-2) to TRBJ2-3, with a weak D call TRBD1 (5 bases). The V end was cut by 1 base, the J end by 11 bases, with 10 bases between. CDR1 and CDR2 (germline): LGHDT, YNNKEL (reference sequence). The CDR3 consists of 12 residues.

This rearrangement joins TRBV25-1 to TRBJ2-1, with 8 nucleotides matching TRBD1. Germline CDR1 and CDR2: MGHDK and SYGVNS. There are 15 residues in the CDR3. Losses at the gene ends were 2 bases for V and 9 bases for J; bases not matched to a gene: 9. CDR3 nucleotide sequence: TGTGCCAGCAGTGAACCCGGACAGGGCAGAGGTGAGCAGTTCTTC. Its translation: CASSEPGQGRGEQFF. Filled out from reference TRBV25-1 and TRBJ2-1, the complete variable domain reads EADIYQTPRYLVIGTGKKITLECSQTMGHDKMYWYQQDPGMELHLIHYSYGVNSTEKGDLSSESTVSRIRTEHFPLTLESARPSHTSQYLCASSEPGQGRGEQFFGPGTRLTVL.

V is TRBV7-8 and J is TRBJ1-3, with D tentatively TRBD1 (5 bases). CDR1 SGHVS and CDR2 FQNEAQ come from the germline V gene. CDR3 size: 15 residues. The V end lost 2 bases, the J end lost 3 bases, and 11 bases lay between the germline ends. The CDR3 is CASSLPGNGGNTIYF. The CDR3 DNA reads as TGTGCCAGCAGCTTACCAGGGAATGGTGGAAACACCATATATTTT.

As for this clone: Other nucleotide sequences in the sample specify the same CDR3. V usage is TRBV12-3 or TRBV12-4 and J usage is TRBJ1-2; possibly TRBD1 for D (6 bases). V was clipped by 3 bases and J by 7 bases, with 9 bases between them. This CDR3 has 12 residues. CDR3 amino acids: CASSLSRGGYTF. In DNA form, the CDR3 reads TGTGCCAGCAGTTTGAGCAGGGGTGGCTACACCTTC.

V gene TRBV6-4 combines with J gene TRBJ2-2, with 7 nucleotides matching TRBD2. The CDR3 contains 14 residues. The germline gives CDR1 MRHNA, CDR2 SNTAGT. The trim removed 6 bases at V and 6 bases at J, leaving 7 bases unmatched. The CDR3 sequence: CASRGFREAGELFF. The CDR3 region has the DNA TGTGCCAGCAGAGGCTTTCGGGAGGCCGGGGAGCTGTTTTTT.

With regard to this clone: Other DNA sequences of this sample code for an identical CDR3. The rearrangement joins TRBV12-3 or TRBV12-4 to TRBJ1-2; perhaps TRBD1 as D (6 bases). The CDR3 has 13 amino acids. Trimming pared 5 bases from V and 2 bases from J, leaving 9 bases between. CDR3 nucleotide sequence: TGTGCCAGCAGTCCAACAGGGAACTATGGCTACACCTTC. It translates to CASSPTGNYGYTF.

The chain carries TRBV5-1 and TRBJ2-7, with D tentatively TRBD2 (5 bases). The CDR3 is made up of 15 amino acids. Looked up from germline, CDR1 is SGHRS and CDR2 is YFSETQ. The V end was cut by 4 bases, the J end by 7 bases, with 21 bases between. The CDR3 reads CASSPGLQLAREQYF. CDR3 bases: TGCGCCAGCAGCCCGGGATTGCAACTCGCTAGGGAGCAGTACTTC.

This chain links TRBV3-1 (or the pseudogene TRBV3-2) with TRBJ1-5; D unclear. This CDR3 contains 13 residues. Trimming took off 1 base at V and 4 bases at J, with 5 bases between the two ends. Germline V gene sequence: CDR1 LGHDT, CDR2 YNNKEL (reference sequence). CDR3: CASSQVTNQPQHF. The DNA for the CDR3 is TGTGCCAGCAGCCAAGTGACTAATCAGCCCCAGCATTTT.

The chain combines TRBV19 with TRBJ1-4; D remains ambiguous. The CDR3 loop spans 14 amino acids. Trimming took 5 bases from V and 8 from J, leaving 15 bases between them. Germline V lookup: CDR1 LNHDA, CDR2 SQIVND (reference sequence). The DNA for the CDR3 is TGTGCCAGTAGTCAGACTGAGCGGGCCGAAAAACTGTTTTTT. Encoded protein: CASSQTERAEKLFF. Full variable domain (remainder filled in from reference TRBV19 and TRBJ1-4): DGGITQSPKYLFRKEGQNVTLSCEQNLNHDAMYWYRQDPGQGLRLIYYSQIVNDFQKGDIAEGYSVSREKKESFPLTVTSAQKNPTAFYLCASSQTERAEKLFFGSGTQLSVL.

This clone was seen more than once but under ten times. The V and J genes are TRBV13 and TRBJ2-7; the match to TRBD1 covers 8 bases. The CDR3 contains 16 residues. Germline lookup yields CDR1 PRHDT and CDR2 FYEKMQ (reference sequence). V dropped 5 bases and J dropped 10; count of bases not matched to a gene: 19. Written as DNA, the CDR3 is TGTGCCAGCAGCCCCGGACAGGGTCAAAGGGGATTTACCCAGTACTTC. Protein sequence: CASSPGQGQRGFTQYF.

This clone was detected a few times. V usage is TRBV28 and J usage is TRBJ1-5; possible D gene TRBD1, 5 bases. The CDR3 has 16 amino acids. Trimming took off 2 bases at V and 1 base at J, with 12 bases between the two ends. From germline, CDR1 is MDHEN and CDR2 SYDVKM. CDR3 bases: TGTGCCAGCAGTTTACAGGGTTATAGGAGCAATCAGCCCCAGCATTTT. This encodes CASSLQGYRSNQPQHF. Supplemented by reference TRBV28 and TRBJ1-5, the full variable domain reads DVKVTQSSRYLVKRTGEKVFLECVQDMDHENMFWYRQDPGLGLRLIYFSYDVKMKEKGDIPEGYSVSREKKERFSLILESASTNQTSMYLCASSLQGYRSNQPQHFGDGTRLSIL.

This chain uses TRBV7-8 with TRBJ2-2; TRBD2 might be the D (5 bases). V was clipped by 1 base and J by 9 bases, with 12 bases between them. The length of the CDR3 is 14 residues. Germline lookup yields CDR1 SGHVS and CDR2 FQNEAQ. CDR3: CASSLERVTRELFF. The CDR3 bases are TGTGCCAGCAGCTTAGAGAGGGTGACGAGGGAGCTGTTTTTT. The full variable domain, its missing parts supplied by reference TRBV7-8 and TRBJ2-2, is GAGVSQSPRYKVAKRGQDVALRCDPISGHVSLFWYQQALGQGPEFLTYFQNEAQLDKSGLPSDRFFAERPEGSVSTLKIQRTQQEDSAVYLCASSLERVTRELFFGEGSRLTVL.

This chain joins TRBV27 and TRBJ1-1, with D possibly matching TRBD1 (6 bases). Germline assignment: CDR1 MNHEY and CDR2 SMNVEV (reference sequence). The ends were cut back, 5 bases at V and 0 bases at J, with 25 bases in the middle. The CDR3 totals 19 residues. This CDR3 reads CASSPFRGTGNEMNTEAFF. The CDR3 DNA reads as TGTGCCAGCAGTCCCTTTAGAGGCACAGGGAACGAAATGAACACTGAAGCTTTCTTT.

The chain carries TRBV3-1 (or the pseudogene TRBV3-2) and TRBJ2-7; 8 nucleotides match TRBD1. The germline V gene encodes CDR1 LGHDT and CDR2 YNNKEL (reference sequence). This CDR3 comprises 12 residues. Trimming removed 4 bases from V and 5 bases from J; junction bases left unmatched: 1. DNA of the CDR3: TGTGCCAGCAGCCGGACAGGGAACGAGCAGTACTTC. Its translation is CASSRTGNEQYF.

This clone was observed a few times. The genes are TRBV21-1 and TRBJ1-1; no check of the table's D call, TRBD1, against the DNA was made. TRBV21-1 represents a pseudogene. The CDR3 runs 16 residues. In DNA, the CDR3 is TGTGCCAGCAGCGTCCGGGACAGGGTTTATGGCACTGAAGCTTTCTTT. Amino acid sequence: CASSVRDRVYGTEAFF.

This chain links TRBV19 with TRBJ1-4; TRBD1 aligns across 7 bases. The CDR3 consists of 14 residues. The V gene's germline CDR1 is LNHDA and CDR2 SQIVND (reference sequence). J was trimmed by 8 bases and V by 4 bases; bases with no gene match: 7. CDR3 in amino acids: CASSTTGQREKLFF. CDR3 nucleotides: TGTGCCAGTAGTACGACAGGGCAGAGGGAAAAACTGTTTTTT.

The V gene is TRBV29-1, the J gene TRBJ2-3; a possible D gene is TRBD1 (5 bases). Germline CDR1 is SQVTM and CDR2 is ANQGSEA. V gave up 6 bases and J gave up 2 bases, with 12 bases separating them. CDR3 length: 13 amino acids. The CDR3 bases are TGCAGCGTCCGACAGACCTACACAGATACGCAGTATTTT. Translated, it gives CSVRQTYTDTQYF.

This sequence joins TRBV10-3 and TRBJ1-5, with 8 bases matching TRBD1. Germline trimming cut 2 bases from V and 2 bases from J; bases unmatched to any gene: 5. The length of the CDR3 is 16 residues. CDR1 and CDR2 from the germline V gene are ENHRY and SYGVKD. The DNA of the CDR3 is TGTGCCATCAGTGAGGGGCAGGGGGCCGGCAATCAGCCCCAGCATTTT. The encoded protein is CAISEGQGAGNQPQHF.